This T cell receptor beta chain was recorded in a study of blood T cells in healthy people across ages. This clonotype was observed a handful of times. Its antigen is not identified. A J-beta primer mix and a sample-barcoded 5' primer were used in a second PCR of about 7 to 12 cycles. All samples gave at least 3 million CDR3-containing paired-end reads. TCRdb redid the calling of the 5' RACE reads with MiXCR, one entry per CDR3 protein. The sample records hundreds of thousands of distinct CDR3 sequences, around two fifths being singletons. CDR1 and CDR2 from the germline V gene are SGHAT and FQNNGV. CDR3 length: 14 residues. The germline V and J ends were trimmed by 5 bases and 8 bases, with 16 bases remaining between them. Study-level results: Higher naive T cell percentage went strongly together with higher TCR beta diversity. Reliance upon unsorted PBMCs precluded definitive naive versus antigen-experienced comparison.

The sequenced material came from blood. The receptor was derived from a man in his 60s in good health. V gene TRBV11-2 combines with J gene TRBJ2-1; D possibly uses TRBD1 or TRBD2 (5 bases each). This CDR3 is CASSPRGQGDEQFF. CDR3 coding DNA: TGTGCCAGCAGCCCTCGGGGCCAGGGCGATGAGCAGTTCTTC.